What follows are 28 T cell receptor beta chains derived from one specimen sequenced in a study of CD8+CD57+ T cells in acquired aplastic anemia. Researchers used genomic DNA as the template to profile TCR beta VDJ and CDR3. TCRdb analysed the reads with MiXCR anew, one entry per CDR3 protein. The top ten hold approximately 3.9% of the sample, which has approximately 380,000 distinct CDR3 sequences, just under 70% seen once. Sample: sorted CD4+, CD8+, or CD8+CD57+ T cells (not recorded which) from PBMCs. Receptors originate from a human donor in good health, serving as a control.

This clonotype was observed once. Its ends do not fully match the called genes, so a read error is possible. This sequence joins TRBV7-2 and TRBJ1-5; D gene ambiguous. Germline loops: CDR1 SGHTA, CDR2 FQGNSA. The CDR3 totals 14 residues. CDR3 sequence (DNA): TGTGCCAGCGGGTACGAGGGATGTGGCTACACCTTCCGTTTT. Translated, it gives CASGYEGCGYTFRF.

V usage is TRBV29-1 and J usage is TRBJ2-3; TRBD1 might be the D (6 bases). Trimming cost V 7 bases and J 0 bases, with 17 bases left between them. The length of the CDR3 is 15 residues. CDR1 and CDR2 (germline): SQVTM, ANQGSEA. The CDR3 protein is CSAPHREYSTDTQYF. DNA of the CDR3: TGCAGCGCCCCGCACAGGGAATATAGCACAGATACGCAGTATTTT.

The rearrangement joins TRBV6-6 to TRBJ2-7; TRBD1 agrees at 8 bases. This CDR3 comprises 13 residues. Germline trimming cut 6 bases from V and 6 bases from J; bases unmatched to any gene: 7. Germline V CDR1 and CDR2: MNHNY, SVGAGI (reference sequence). The CDR3 reads CASRDRERGEQYV. The CDR3 DNA is TGTGCCAGCAGGGACAGGGAACGAGGCGAGCAGTACGTC.

This clonotype was found once. The genes are TRBV9 and TRBJ2-2; TRBD1 matches at 7 bases. The trim removed 3 bases at V and 15 bases at J, leaving 17 bases unmatched. Germline CDR1 and CDR2: SGDLS and YYNGEE. The length of the CDR3 is 15 residues. CDR3 loop: CASSGPLGIQGPMFF. As DNA, the CDR3 is TGTGCCAGCAGCGGGCCCCTCGGGATACAGGGGCCTATGTTTTTT.

Worth noting for this clonotype: Sequence at one end of the junction differs from germline and may be a read error. V usage is TRBV7-9 and J usage is TRBJ2-7; the D gene could be TRBD1 or TRBD2 (6 bases each). This CDR3 has 14 residues. Looked up from germline, CDR1 is SEHNR and CDR2 is FQNEAQ (reference sequence). The CDR3: CASSLTRGAENTEF. CDR3 coding DNA: TGTGCCAGCAGCTTAACAAGGGGGGCTGAGAACACTGAATTC.

The genes are TRBV20-1 and TRBJ1-2; no clear D gene. Germline assignment: CDR1 DFQATT and CDR2 SNEGSKA (reference sequence). The CDR3 has 12 residues. V was shortened by 4 bases and J by 4 bases, with 10 bases between the two germline ends. The CDR3 loop reads CSATPDRYGYTF. The CDR3 nucleotides are TGCAGTGCTACCCCGGACCGCTATGGCTACACCTTC.

This chain joins TRBV19 and TRBJ1-3; the match to TRBD1 covers 11 bases. CDR1 LNHDA and CDR2 SQIVND come from the germline V gene (reference sequence). The CDR3 spans 16 residues. The ends lost 9 bases at V and 16 bases at J; junction bases unmatched: 23. The CDR3 bases are TGTGCCAGCACTGGAGGGACAGGGGGAGATACGCAGTATATTTATTTT. Its protein is CASTGGTGGDTQYIYF. The full variable domain, completed using reference TRBV19 and TRBJ1-3, is DGGITQSPKYLFRKEGQNVTLSCEQNLNHDAMYWYRQDPGQGLRLIYYSQIVNDFQKGDIAEGYSVSREKKESFPLTVTSAQKNPTAFYLCASTGGTGGDTQYIYFGEGSWLTVV.

Regarding this clonotype: Since the CDR3 does not end with the conserved phenylalanine or tryptophan, this likely comes from a read error. The limits of the CDR3 on the DNA are not certain, so only TCRdb's listed CDR3 is given. The CDR3 reads CASSFRQGEAFFG. The chain couples TRBV7-2 to TRBJ1-2; the D segment call TRBD1 is taken from the table without a DNA check. Germline CDR1 reads SGHTA; CDR2 reads FQGNSA. The CDR3 has 13 residues if both end residues are counted.

V usage is TRBV7-2 and J usage is TRBJ2-3; 7 bases fit TRBD1. V was clipped by 4 bases and J by 9 bases; unmatched bases: 7. Germline lookup yields CDR1 SGHTA and CDR2 FQGNSA. This CDR3 has 13 amino acids. The CDR3, as DNA: TGTGCCAGCAGCTGGGCGAGACAGGGCACGCAGTATTTT. This codes for CASSWARQGTQYF.

The chain couples TRBV7-2 to TRBJ1-5, with D possibly being TRBD1 (5 bases). CDR1 is SGHTA, CDR2 FQGNSA, per germline. With 4 bases removed from V and 16 bases from J, the gap between germline ends came to 26 bases. CDR3 length: 15 residues. The chain's CDR3 is CASSSQGGLQQQHHF. The CDR3, as DNA: TGTGCCAGCAGCTCCCAGGGAGGATTACAGCAGCAGCATCATTTT.

This rearrangement joins TRBV19 to TRBJ1-5, with a weak D call TRBD1 (5 bases). Trimming took off 5 bases at V and 3 bases at J, with 14 bases between the two ends. The germline gives CDR1 LNHDA, CDR2 SQIVND (reference sequence). The CDR3 covers 15 residues. The CDR3 bases are TGTGCCAGTAGTCCGGGACGCAATATCAATCAGCCCCAGCATTTT. It is translated as CASSPGRNINQPQHF. The full variable domain, completed using reference TRBV19 and TRBJ1-5, is DGGITQSPKYLFRKEGQNVTLSCEQNLNHDAMYWYRQDPGQGLRLIYYSQIVNDFQKGDIAEGYSVSREKKESFPLTVTSAQKNPTAFYLCASSPGRNINQPQHFGDGTRLSIL.

A note on this clonotype: The missing conserved phenylalanine or tryptophan at the end of this CDR3 makes a read error likely. The chain employs TRBV4-2 and TRBJ2-5; possible D gene TRBD2, 6 bases. V lost 1 base and J 7 bases, leaving 13 bases between the germline ends. Germline V CDR1 and CDR2: LGHNA, YNFKEQ. The CDR3 extends over 14 amino acids. Here the CDR3 DNA reads TGTGCCAGCAGCCAAGCCGGGACTGTCGCGACCCAGTACCTC. This sequence encodes CASSQAGTVATQYL.

The chain employs TRBV7-2 and TRBJ2-5; 12 bases are a match to TRBD2. Germline values: CDR1 SGHTA, CDR2 FQGNSA. The V gene end was trimmed by 5 bases and the J gene end by 13 bases; junction bases not matched to a gene: 14. The CDR3 runs 15 residues. In DNA form, the CDR3 reads TGTGCCAGCAGCCGACAGAACACTAGCGGGGGGAGCGGGTACTTC. The encoded protein is CASSRQNTSGGSGYF.

The table lists this clonotype with many counts. V usage is TRBV6-1 and J usage is TRBJ1-6, with a weak D call TRBD1 (5 bases). V lost 6 bases to trimming and J lost 8 bases, with 11 bases between them. The V gene's germline CDR1 is MNHNS and CDR2 SASEGT. The CDR3 is 13 residues long. The DNA of the CDR3 is TGTGCCAGCAGAGGCCAGGGAGATTCACCCCTCCACTTT. Encoded protein: CASRGQGDSPLHF.

A few counts support this clonotype. V gene TRBV10-3 combines with J gene TRBJ1-2, with TRBD1 identical over 8 bases. This CDR3 comprises 15 residues. Losses at the gene ends were 3 bases for V and 2 bases for J; bases not matched to a gene: 5. The germline V gene has CDR1 ENHRY and CDR2 SYGVKD. DNA for the CDR3: TGTGCCATCAGTGAACAGGGGGGGAGGAACTATGGCTACACCTTC. Amino acid sequence: CAISEQGGRNYGYTF.

The chain combines TRBV20-1 with TRBJ1-1; no clear D. V gave up 7 bases and J gave up 9 bases, with 21 bases separating them. Germline CDR1 DFQATT, CDR2 SNEGSKA (reference sequence). The CDR3 has 13 residues. In DNA, the CDR3 is TGCAGTGTCCTGACTAGCGCGGCCTACAAAGCTTTCTTT. This gives the protein CSVLTSAAYKAFF.

The chain recombines TRBV9 with TRBJ2-3; 7 bases align to TRBD1. CDR1 is SGDLS and CDR2 is YYNGEE in the germline V gene. The CDR3 runs 16 residues. With 3 bases clipped from V and 10 bases from J, the junction kept 17 bases outside the gene matches. The CDR3 loop is CASSAAPGTVDNSQYF. CDR3 nucleotides: TGTGCCAGCAGCGCCGCTCCCGGGACAGTGGATAATTCGCAGTATTTT.

As concerns this clonotype: At one end the junction does not follow the germline gene, possibly because of a read error. The V call is TRBV9, the J call TRBJ2-7, with 11 nucleotides matching TRBD2. Germline CDR1 and CDR2: SGDLS and YYNGEE. This CDR3 has 14 amino acids. In DNA form, the CDR3 reads TGTGCCAGCAGTGCAGTAGCGGGGGGGCACGAGGAGTACTTC. Translating gives CASSAVAGGHEEYF.

A note on this clonotype: Mismatch with germline at one junction end may stem from a read error. V is TRBV7-7 and J is TRBJ2-5; TRBD2 aligns across 9 bases. CDR1 is SSHAT and CDR2 is FNYEAQ in the germline V gene (reference sequence). CDR3 length equals 14 residues. This CDR3 reads CASSLAKRGDPRYF. The CDR3 DNA is TGTGCTAGCAGCTTAGCCAAGCGGGGGGACCCAAGATACTTC.

The chain couples TRBV7-8 to TRBJ1-3; the D is unclear. The V gene's germline CDR1 is SGHVS and CDR2 FQNEAQ. V was clipped by 10 bases and J by 12 bases, with 25 bases between them. The CDR3 contains 14 residues. CDR3 loop: CATREDRPGSNIYF. CDR3 sequence (DNA): TGTGCCACCCGAGAAGACCGACCTGGAAGCAACATATATTTT.

This clonotype was picked up many times. This chain uses TRBV27 with TRBJ1-2, with 12 bases fitting TRBD1. CDR3 size: 15 residues. Germline V CDR1 and CDR2: MNHEY, SMNVEV (reference sequence). The trim removed 0 bases at V and 4 bases at J, leaving 0 bases unmatched. The CDR3 DNA sequence: TGTGCCAGCAGTTTATCGGGACAGGGGGCCTATGGCTACACCTTC. Encoded protein: CASSLSGQGAYGYTF.

A few counts support this clonotype. A much bigger clone sits one base away, suggesting this may be a read error. This chain uses TRBV6-9 with TRBJ1-5; possible D gene TRBD1, 6 bases. Germline V lookup: CDR1 MNHGY, CDR2 SVAAGI. The CDR3 runs 17 residues. This CDR3 reads CAGSYNWGRIGTQPQHF. CDR3 DNA: TGTGCCGGCAGTTATAATTGGGGGCGCATAGGAACTCAGCCCCAGCATTTT.

There are a few counts of this clonotype. This chain links TRBV7-2 with TRBJ2-3; D remains unclear. V lost 0 bases, J lost 6 bases, and 7 bases lay in between. CDR3 length: 13 residues. Germline assignment: CDR1 SGHTA and CDR2 FQGNSA. The CDR3 loop is CASSLAQVDTQYF. CDR3 DNA: TGTGCCAGCAGCTTAGCTCAGGTCGATACGCAGTATTTT. The whole variable domain, remainder taken from reference TRBV7-2 and TRBJ2-3, is GAGVSQSPSNKVTEKGKDVELRCDPISGHTALYWYRQSLGQGLEFLIYFQGNSAPDKSGLPSDRFSAERTGGSVSTLTIQRTQQEDSAVYLCASSLAQVDTQYFGPGTRLTVL.

This clonotype was seen repeatedly, ten times or more. The chain has TRBV6-1 and TRBJ1-5, with D possibly TRBD1 on 5 matching bases. Trimming took 3 bases from V and 0 from J, leaving 9 bases between them. CDR3 length: 15 residues. The germline CDR1 and CDR2 sequences are MNHNS and SASEGT. The CDR3: CASSDQGYSNQPQHF. Here the CDR3 DNA reads TGTGCCAGCAGTGACCAGGGATATAGCAATCAGCCCCAGCATTTT.

This clonotype was counted a single time. Given a much more abundant clone one base away, this may be a read error. The chain employs TRBV10-3 and TRBJ1-2; TRBD1 matches 8 bases. The CDR3 is 12 residues long. CDR1 ENHRY and CDR2 SYGVKD come from the germline V gene. With 11 bases clipped from V and 8 bases from J, the junction kept 10 bases outside the gene matches. CDR3 sequence reads: CAWNGQGAGYTF. The DNA for the CDR3 is TGTGCCTGGAATGGACAGGGCGCCGGCTACACCTTC.

The CDR3 reads CASIYQGVTNYGYTF. CDR3 sequence (DNA): TGTGCCAGCATTTACCAGGGGGTTACTAACTATGGCTACACCTTC. The V and J genes are TRBV12-3 or TRBV12-4 and TRBJ1-2, with 7 nucleotides matching TRBD1. CDR3 length equals 15 residues. Trimming at V came to 7 bases and at J to 0 bases, leaving 8 bases not matched to a gene.

The rearrangement links TRBV20-1 to TRBJ1-6, with D perhaps matching TRBD1 (5 bases). Germline V gives CDR1 DFQATT, CDR2 SNEGSKA (reference sequence). The CDR3 is 14 residues long. Between the trimmed V and J ends, which lost 6 bases and 8 bases, there was a span of 17 bases. CDR3: CSAQTELFDSPLHF. CDR3 bases: TGCAGTGCCCAGACAGAATTGTTCGATTCACCCCTCCACTTT.

The chain recombines TRBV20-1 with TRBJ1-1, with a possible D match to TRBD1 (5 bases). The CDR3 length is 14 residues. V gave up 3 bases and J gave up 4 bases, with 15 bases separating them. Germline loops: CDR1 DFQATT, CDR2 SNEGSKA (reference sequence). CDR3 nucleotides: TGCAGTGCTAGCGCTGGGACGGGACTCACTGAAGCTTTCTTT. It yields the protein CSASAGTGLTEAFF.